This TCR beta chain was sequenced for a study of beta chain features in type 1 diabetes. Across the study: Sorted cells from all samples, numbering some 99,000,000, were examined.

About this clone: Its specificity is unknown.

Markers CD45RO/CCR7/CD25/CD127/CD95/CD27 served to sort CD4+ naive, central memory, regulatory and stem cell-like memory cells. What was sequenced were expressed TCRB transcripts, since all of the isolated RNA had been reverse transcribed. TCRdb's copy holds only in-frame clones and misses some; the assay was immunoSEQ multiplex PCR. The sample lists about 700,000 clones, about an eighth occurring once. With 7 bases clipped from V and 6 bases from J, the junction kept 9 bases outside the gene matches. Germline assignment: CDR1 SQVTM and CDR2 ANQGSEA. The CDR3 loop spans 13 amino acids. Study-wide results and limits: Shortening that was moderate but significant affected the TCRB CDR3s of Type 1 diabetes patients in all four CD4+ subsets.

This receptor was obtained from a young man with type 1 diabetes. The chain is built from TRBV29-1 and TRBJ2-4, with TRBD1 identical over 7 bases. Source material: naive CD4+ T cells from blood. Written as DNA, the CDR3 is TGCAGCGCCTTAGGGACAGAAAGAAACATTCAGTACTTC. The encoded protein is CSALGTERNIQYF.